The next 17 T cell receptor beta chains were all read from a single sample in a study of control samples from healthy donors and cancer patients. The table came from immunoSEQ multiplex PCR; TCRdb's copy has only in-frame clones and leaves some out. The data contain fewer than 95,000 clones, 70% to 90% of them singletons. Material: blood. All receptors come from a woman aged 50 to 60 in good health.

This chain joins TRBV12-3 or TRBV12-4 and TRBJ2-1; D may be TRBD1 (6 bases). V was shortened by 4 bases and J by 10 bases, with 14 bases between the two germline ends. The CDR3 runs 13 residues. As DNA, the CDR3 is TGTGCCAGCAGTTCCCCAGGGGTTTGGGAGCAGTTCTTC. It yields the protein CASSSPGVWEQFF.

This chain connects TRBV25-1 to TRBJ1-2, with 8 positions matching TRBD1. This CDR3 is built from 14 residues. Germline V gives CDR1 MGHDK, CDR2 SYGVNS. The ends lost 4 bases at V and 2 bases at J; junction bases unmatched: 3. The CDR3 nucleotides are TGTGCCAGCAGTGCGGACAGGGTGAACTATGGCTACACCTTC. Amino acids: CASSADRVNYGYTF.

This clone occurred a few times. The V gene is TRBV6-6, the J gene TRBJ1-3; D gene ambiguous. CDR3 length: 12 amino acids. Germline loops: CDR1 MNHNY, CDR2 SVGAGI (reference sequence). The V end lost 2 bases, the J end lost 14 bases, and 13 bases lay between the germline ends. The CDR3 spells CASSYQGRSLYF. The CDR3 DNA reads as TGTGCCAGCAGTTACCAAGGCAGGAGCCTATATTTT.

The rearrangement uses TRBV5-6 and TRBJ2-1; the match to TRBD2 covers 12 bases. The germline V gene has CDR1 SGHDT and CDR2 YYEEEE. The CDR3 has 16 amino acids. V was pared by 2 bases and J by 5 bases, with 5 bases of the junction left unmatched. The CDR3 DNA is TGTGCCAGCAGCTTAAACCTAGCGGGAGGGGACAATGAGCAGTTCTTC. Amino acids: CASSLNLAGGDNEQFF.

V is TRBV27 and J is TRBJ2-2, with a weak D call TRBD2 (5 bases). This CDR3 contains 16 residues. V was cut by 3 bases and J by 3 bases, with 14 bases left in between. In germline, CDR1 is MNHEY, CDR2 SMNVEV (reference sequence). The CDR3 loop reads CASSFTRAGDTGELFF. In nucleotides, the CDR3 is TGTGCCAGCAGTTTTACGAGGGCCGGGGACACCGGGGAGCTGTTTTTT.

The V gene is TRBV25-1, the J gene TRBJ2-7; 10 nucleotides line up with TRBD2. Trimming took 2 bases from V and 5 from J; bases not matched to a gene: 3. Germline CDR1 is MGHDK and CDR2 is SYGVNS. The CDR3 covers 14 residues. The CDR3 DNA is TGTGCCAGCAGTGAACCCCTAGCGGGAGACGAGCAGTACTTC. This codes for CASSEPLAGDEQYF.

CDR3: CASSYTLKAGGTYNEQFF. CDR3 DNA sequence: TGTGCCAGCAGTTACACCCTTAAGGCGGGAGGAACCTACAATGAGCAGTTCTTC. The chain recombines TRBV6-2 or TRBV6-3 with TRBJ2-1, with 8 bases fitting TRBD2. The CDR3 has 18 residues. Germline V CDR1 and CDR2: MNHEY, SVGEGT. Losses at the gene ends were 2 bases for V and 2 bases for J; bases not matched to a gene: 11.

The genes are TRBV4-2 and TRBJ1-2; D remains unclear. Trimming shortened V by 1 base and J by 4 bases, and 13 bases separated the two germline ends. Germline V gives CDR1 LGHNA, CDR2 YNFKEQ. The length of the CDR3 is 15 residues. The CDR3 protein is CASSQVGEGIYGYTF. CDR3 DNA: TGTGCCAGCAGCCAAGTGGGTGAGGGTATCTATGGCTACACCTTC.

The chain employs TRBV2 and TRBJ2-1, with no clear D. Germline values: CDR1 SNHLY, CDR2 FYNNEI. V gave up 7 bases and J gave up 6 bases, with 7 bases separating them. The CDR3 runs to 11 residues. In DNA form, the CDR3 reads TGTGCCAGCACGCCGATCAATGAGCAGTTCTTC. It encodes CASTPINEQFF.

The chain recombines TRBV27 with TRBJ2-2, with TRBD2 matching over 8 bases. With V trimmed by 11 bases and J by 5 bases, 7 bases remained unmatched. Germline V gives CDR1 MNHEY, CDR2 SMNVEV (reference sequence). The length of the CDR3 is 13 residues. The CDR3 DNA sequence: TGTGCCCGGAGCGGGAGAACGACCGGGGAGCTGTTTTTT. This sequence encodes CARSGRTTGELFF.

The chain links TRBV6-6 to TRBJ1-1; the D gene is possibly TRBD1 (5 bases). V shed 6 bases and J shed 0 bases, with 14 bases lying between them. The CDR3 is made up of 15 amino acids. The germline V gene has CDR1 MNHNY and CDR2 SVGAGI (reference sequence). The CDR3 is CASRGDGRMNTEAFF. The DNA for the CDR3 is TGTGCCAGCAGAGGGGACGGCAGAATGAACACTGAAGCTTTCTTT.

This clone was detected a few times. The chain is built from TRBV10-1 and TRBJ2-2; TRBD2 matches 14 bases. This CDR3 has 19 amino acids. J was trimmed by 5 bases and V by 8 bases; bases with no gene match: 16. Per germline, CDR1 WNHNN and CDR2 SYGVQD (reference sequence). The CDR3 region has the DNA TGCGCCAGCGTCCCAAGGACTAGCGGGAGGCTGTGCGAGACCGGGGAGCTGTTTTTT. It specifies CASVPRTSGRLCETGELFF.

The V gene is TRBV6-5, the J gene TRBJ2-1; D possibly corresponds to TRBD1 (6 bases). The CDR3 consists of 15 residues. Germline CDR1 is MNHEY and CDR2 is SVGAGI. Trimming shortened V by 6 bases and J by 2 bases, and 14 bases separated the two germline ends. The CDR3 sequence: CASSRSGTTYNEQFF. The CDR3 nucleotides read TGTGCCAGCAGCCGGTCCGGGACAACCTACAATGAGCAGTTCTTC.

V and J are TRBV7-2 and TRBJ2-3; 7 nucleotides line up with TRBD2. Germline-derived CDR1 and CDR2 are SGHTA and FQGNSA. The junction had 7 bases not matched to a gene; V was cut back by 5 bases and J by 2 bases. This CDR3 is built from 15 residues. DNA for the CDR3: TGTGCCAGCAGCCTCCGCGCGGGGGACACAGATACGCAGTATTTT. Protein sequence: CASSLRAGDTDTQYF.

The CDR3 protein is CASSQGQGYNSPLHF. For the CDR3, the DNA is TGTGCCAGCAGCCAGGGACAGGGCTATAATTCACCCCTCCACTTT. The chain couples TRBV4-2 to TRBJ1-6; 9 nucleotides line up with TRBD1. Trimming took 3 bases from V and 3 from J; bases not matched to a gene: 0. CDR1 LGHNA and CDR2 YNFKEQ come from the germline V gene. There are 15 residues in the CDR3.

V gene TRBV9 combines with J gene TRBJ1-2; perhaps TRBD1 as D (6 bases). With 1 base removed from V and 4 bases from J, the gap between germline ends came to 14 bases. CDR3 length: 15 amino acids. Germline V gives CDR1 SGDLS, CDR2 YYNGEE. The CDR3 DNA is TGTGCCAGCAGCGTAACAGGGAAGGGCGGCTATGGCTACACCTTC. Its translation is CASSVTGKGGYGYTF.

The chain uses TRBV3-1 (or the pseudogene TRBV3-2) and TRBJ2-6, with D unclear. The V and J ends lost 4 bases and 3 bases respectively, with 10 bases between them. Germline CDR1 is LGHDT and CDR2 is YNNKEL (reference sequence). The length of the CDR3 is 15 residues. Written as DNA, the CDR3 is TGTGCCAGCAGCCCGTCATCGGATGGGGCCAACGTCCTGACTTTC. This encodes CASSPSSDGANVLTF.